A selection of T cell receptor beta chains follows, all from one sample in a study of blood T cell repertoires in COVID-19. The data were produced by immunoSEQ multiplex PCR, yet TCRdb's version contains in-frame clones alone and is incomplete. The data show about 140,000 clones, with roughly 81% seen just once and roughly 9% held by the top ten. The sequenced sample was peripheral blood. These receptors came from a woman between 50 and 59 years old with active or convalescent COVID-19. Both conserved end residues are part of each CDR3. Each record gives: V gene, J gene, CDR3 protein.

TRBV9	TRBJ2-7	CASSVGGGSNGEQYF
TRBV7-2	TRBJ1-6	CASRSQGEGSPLHF
TRBV2	TRBJ2-3	CASSAARGGSTDTQYF
TRBV27	TRBJ2-7	CASSSLAGGAYEQYF
TRBV27	TRBJ1-6	CASSFQGRNSPLHF
TRBV7-9	TRBJ2-7	CASRFDSSLYRNYEQYF
TRBV25-1	TRBJ1-6	CASSRWQGNSPLHF
TRBV6-4	TRBJ2-3	CASSLAGEGADTQYF
TRBV11-2	TRBJ1-1	CASSVISGMGNTEAFF
TRBV29-1	TRBJ1-2	CSVRGLDGYTF
TRBV30	TRBJ2-5	CAWRKAAGAETQYF
TRBV5-4	TRBJ2-1	CASSDGGRGNEQFF